The present T cell receptor beta chain was sequenced within a study of shared clonotypes between healthy human individuals. This table comes from immunoSEQ multiplex PCR, and its TCRdb copy is limited to in-frame clones, with some not included. The table has about 2.3 million clones, 90% to 95% seen once. The receptor was isolated from a man aged 18 to 30 in good health. Some clones in this sample may be carry-over from other donors' samples. Sequenced input: naive CD4+ T cells from PBMCs. Subset given: CD45RA+ positively selected.

CDR3 sequence: CASSPDDLNEKLFF. The DNA of the CDR3 is TGCGCCAGCAGCCCGGACGACCTCAATGAAAAACTGTTTTTT. The chain employs TRBV5-1 and TRBJ1-4, with D unresolved. The CDR3 totals 14 residues. CDR1 SGHRS and CDR2 YFSETQ come from the germline V gene. V lost 4 bases and J lost 5, with 12 bases in between.